This T cell receptor beta chain was recovered during a study of blood T cell repertoires in COVID-19. Study context: Sites in the United States, Italy and Spain provided acute and convalescent COVID-19 samples. From T cells, B-cell-depleted T cells, or PBMCs came the material, which was cDNA or gDNA.

Per the study methods: By means of reference gene primer amplification, nucleated cell counts were estimated. TCRdb's copy holds only in-frame clones and misses some; the assay was immunoSEQ multiplex PCR. That table is the source of V, J and clone size, and D and trimming were worked out from the DNA. The sample includes around 100,000 clones, roughly 90% of them seen just once. Trimming removed 1 base from V and 7 bases from J, with 8 bases in between. Germline CDR1 is SEHNR and CDR2 is FQNEAQ (reference sequence). The CDR3 contains 13 residues. The receptor comes from a woman in her sixties or seventies with acute or convalescent COVID-19. The V gene is TRBV7-9, the J gene TRBJ1-5; D remains unclear. The sequenced sample was peripheral blood. CDR3 sequence reads: CASSLGGYQPQHF. The CDR3 DNA is TGTGCCAGCAGCTTAGGAGGTTACCAGCCCCAGCATTTT.